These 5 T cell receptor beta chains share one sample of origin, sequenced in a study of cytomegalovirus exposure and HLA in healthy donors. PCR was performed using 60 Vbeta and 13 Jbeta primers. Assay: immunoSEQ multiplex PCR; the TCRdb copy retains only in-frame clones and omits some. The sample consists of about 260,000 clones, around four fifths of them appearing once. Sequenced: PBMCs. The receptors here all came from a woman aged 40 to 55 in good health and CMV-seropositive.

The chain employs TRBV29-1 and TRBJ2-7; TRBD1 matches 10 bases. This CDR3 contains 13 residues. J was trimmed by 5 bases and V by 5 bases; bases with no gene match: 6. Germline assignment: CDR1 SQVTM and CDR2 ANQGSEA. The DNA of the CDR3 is TGCAGCGTTCCTGGGACAGGGGACAACGAGCAGTACTTC. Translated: CSVPGTGDNEQYF.

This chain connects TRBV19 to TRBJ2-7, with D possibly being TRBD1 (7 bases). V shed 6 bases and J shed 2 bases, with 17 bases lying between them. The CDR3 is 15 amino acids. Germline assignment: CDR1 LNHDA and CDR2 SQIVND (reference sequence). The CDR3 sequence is CASRNPQGGAYEQYF. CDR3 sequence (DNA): TGTGCCAGTAGGAACCCTCAGGGGGGAGCCTACGAGCAGTACTTC.

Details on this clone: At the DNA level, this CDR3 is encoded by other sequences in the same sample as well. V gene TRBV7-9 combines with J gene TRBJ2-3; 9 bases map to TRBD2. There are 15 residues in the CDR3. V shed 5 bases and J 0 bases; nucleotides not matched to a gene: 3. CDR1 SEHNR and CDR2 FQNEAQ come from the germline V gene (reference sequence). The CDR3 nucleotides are TGTGCCAGCAGCCCAACTAGCGGGAGCACAGATACGCAGTATTTT. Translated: CASSPTSGSTDTQYF.

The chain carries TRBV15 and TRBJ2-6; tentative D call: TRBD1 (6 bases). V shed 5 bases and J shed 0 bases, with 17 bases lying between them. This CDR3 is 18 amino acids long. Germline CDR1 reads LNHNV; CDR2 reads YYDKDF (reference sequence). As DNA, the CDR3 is TGTGCCACCAGCCGGGCGTGGCAGGGGAGCTCTGGGGCCAACGTCCTGACTTTC. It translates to CATSRAWQGSSGANVLTF.

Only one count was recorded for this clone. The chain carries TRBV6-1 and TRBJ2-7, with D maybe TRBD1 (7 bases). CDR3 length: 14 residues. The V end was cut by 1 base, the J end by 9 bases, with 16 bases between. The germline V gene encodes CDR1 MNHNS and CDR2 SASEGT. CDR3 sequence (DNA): TGTGCCAGCAGTGAAGGGGACAGCCGGCGGGGGCAGTACTTC. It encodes CASSEGDSRRGQYF.